This T cell receptor beta chain was identified in a study of shared clonotypes between healthy human individuals. Per the germline V gene, CDR1 is GTSNPN and CDR2 is SVGIG (reference sequence). V was trimmed by 2 bases and J by 13 bases, leaving 20 bases between them. CDR3 length equals 13 residues. Profiling relied on immunoSEQ multiplex PCR, and the TCRdb table lists in-frame clones only, not all of them. This repertoire shows roughly 2 million clones, about 94% found once; its top ten account for 0.13%. The V and J genes are TRBV30 and TRBJ1-2; TRBD1 is a possible D gene (6 bases). The sample was naive CD4+ T cells sorted from blood. Subset reported: CD45RA+ positively selected. This clonotype was obtained from a man aged 18 to 30 in good health. This CDR3 is CAWSFPNPQGLTF. Written as DNA, the CDR3 is TGTGCCTGGAGTTTTCCTAATCCACAGGGCCTCACCTTC.